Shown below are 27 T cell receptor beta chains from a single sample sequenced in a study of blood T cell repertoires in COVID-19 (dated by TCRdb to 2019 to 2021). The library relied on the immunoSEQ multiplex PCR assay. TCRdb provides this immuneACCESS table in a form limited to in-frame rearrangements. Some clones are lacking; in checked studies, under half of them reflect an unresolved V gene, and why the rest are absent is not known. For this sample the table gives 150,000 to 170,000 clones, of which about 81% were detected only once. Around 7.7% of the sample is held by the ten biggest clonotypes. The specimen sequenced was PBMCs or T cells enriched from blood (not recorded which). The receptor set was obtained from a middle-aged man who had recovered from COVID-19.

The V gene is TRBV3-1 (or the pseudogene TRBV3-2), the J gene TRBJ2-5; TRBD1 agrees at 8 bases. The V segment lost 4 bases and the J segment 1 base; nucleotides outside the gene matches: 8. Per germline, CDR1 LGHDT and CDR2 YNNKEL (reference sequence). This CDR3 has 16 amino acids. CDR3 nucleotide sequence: TGTGCCAGCAGCCTTCGACAGGGGCTACGCCAAGAGACCCAGTACTTC. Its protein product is CASSLRQGLRQETQYF.

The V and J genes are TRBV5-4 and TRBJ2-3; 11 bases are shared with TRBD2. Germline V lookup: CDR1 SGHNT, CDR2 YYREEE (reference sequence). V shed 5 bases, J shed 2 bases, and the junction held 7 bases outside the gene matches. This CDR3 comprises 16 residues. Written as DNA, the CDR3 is TGTGCCAGCAGGTGGGGACTAGCGGAGACCACAGATACGCAGTATTTT. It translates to CASRWGLAETTDTQYF.

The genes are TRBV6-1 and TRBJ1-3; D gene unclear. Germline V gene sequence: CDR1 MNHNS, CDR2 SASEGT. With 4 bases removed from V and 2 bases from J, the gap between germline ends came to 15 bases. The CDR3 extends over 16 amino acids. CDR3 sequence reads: CASSAATQITGNTIYF. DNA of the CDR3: TGTGCCAGCAGTGCCGCGACTCAAATAACTGGAAACACCATATATTTT.

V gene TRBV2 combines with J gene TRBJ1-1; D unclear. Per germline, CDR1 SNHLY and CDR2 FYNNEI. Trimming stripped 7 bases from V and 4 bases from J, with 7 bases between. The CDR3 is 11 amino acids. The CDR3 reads CASTAGTEAFF. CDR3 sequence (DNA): TGTGCCAGCACCGCGGGCACTGAAGCTTTCTTT.

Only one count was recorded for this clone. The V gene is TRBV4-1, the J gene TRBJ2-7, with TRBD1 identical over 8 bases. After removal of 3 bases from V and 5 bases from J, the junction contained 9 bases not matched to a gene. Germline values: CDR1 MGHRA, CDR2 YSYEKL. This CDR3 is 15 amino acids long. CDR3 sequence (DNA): TGCGCCAGCAGCCAGGAAAGCACAGGGGGGAACGAGCAGTACTTC. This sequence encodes CASSQESTGGNEQYF.

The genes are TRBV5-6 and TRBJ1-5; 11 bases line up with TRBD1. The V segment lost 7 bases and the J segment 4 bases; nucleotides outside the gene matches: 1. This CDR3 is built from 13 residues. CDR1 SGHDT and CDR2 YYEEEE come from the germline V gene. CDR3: CASGQGANQPQHF. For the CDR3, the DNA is TGTGCCAGCGGACAGGGGGCGAATCAGCCCCAGCATTTT.

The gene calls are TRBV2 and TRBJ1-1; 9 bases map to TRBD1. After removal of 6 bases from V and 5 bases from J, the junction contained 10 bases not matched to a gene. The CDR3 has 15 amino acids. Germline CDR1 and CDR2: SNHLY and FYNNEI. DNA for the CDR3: TGTGCCAGCAGCCTTATACAGGGGGCAGGTACTGAAGCTTTCTTT. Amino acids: CASSLIQGAGTEAFF.

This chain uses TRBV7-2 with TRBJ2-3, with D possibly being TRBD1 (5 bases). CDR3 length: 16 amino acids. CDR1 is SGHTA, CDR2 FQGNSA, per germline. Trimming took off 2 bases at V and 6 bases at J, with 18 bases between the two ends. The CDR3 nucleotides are TGTGCCAGCAGCTTACTACGGACAAGGAATACGGATACGCAGTATTTT. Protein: CASSLLRTRNTDTQYF.

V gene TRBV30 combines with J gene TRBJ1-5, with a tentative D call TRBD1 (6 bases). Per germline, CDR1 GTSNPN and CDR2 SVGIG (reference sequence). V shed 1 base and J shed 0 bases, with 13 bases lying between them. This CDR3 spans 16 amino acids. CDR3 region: CAWSETDRLSNQPQHF. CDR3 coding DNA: TGTGCCTGGAGTGAAACCGACAGGCTTAGCAATCAGCCCCAGCATTTT.

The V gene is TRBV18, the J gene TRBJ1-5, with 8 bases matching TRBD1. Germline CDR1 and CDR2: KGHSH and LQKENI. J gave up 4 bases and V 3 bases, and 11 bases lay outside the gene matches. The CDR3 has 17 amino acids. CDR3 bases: TGTGCCAGCTCACCCCAGGCGGTGGGACAGGCGAATCAGCCCCAGCATTTT. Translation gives CASSPQAVGQANQPQHF. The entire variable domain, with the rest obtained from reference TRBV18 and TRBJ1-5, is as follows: NAGVMQNPRHLVRRRGQEARLRCSPMKGHSHVYWYRQLPEEGLKFMVYLQKENIIDESGMPKERFSAEFPKEGPSILRIQQVVRGDSAAYFCASSPQAVGQANQPQHFGDGTRLSIL.

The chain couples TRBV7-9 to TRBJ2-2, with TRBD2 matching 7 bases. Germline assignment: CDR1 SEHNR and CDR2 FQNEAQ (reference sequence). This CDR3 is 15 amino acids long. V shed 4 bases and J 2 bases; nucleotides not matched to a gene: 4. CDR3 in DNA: TGTGCCAGCAGCTACCTAGCGGAAAACACCGGGGAGCTGTTTTTT. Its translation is CASSYLAENTGELFF.

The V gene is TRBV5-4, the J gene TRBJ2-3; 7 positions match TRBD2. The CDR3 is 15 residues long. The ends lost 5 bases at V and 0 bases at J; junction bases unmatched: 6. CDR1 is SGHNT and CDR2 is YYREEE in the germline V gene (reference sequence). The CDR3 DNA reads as TGTGCCAGCAGGTTCGGGGGGTCTAGCACAGATACGCAGTATTTT. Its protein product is CASRFGGSSTDTQYF.

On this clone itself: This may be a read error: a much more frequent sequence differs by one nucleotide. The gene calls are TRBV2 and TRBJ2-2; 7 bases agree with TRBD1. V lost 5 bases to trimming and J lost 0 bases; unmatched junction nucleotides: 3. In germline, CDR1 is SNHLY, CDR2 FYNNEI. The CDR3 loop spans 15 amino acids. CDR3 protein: CASSWTGSNTGELFF. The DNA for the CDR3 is TGTGCCAGCAGTTGGACAGGTTCGAACACCGGGGAGCTGTTTTTT.

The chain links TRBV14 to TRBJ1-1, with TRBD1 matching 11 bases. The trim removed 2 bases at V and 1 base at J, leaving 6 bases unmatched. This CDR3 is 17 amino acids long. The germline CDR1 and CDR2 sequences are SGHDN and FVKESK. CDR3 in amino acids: CASSQPNGQGANTEAFF. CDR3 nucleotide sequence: TGTGCCAGCAGCCAACCTAACGGACAGGGGGCGAACACTGAAGCTTTCTTT.

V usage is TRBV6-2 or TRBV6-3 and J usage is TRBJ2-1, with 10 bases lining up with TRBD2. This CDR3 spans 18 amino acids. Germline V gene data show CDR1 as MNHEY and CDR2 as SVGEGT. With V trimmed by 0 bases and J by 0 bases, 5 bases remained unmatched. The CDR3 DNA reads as TGTGCCAGCAGTTACTCCCGGACTAGCGGAGGCTCCTACAATGAGCAGTTCTTC. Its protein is CASSYSRTSGGSYNEQFF.

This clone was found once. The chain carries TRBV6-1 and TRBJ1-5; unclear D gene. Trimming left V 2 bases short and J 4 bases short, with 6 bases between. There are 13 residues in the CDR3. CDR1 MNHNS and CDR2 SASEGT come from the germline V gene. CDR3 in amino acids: CASSETSNQPQHF. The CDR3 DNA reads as TGTGCCAGCAGTGAAACAAGTAATCAGCCCCAGCATTTT.

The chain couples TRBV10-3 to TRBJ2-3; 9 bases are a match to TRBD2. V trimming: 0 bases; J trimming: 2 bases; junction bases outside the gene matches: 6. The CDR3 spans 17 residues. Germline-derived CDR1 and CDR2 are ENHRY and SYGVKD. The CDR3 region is CAISESKVAGATDTQYF. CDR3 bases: TGTGCCATCAGTGAGTCTAAGGTAGCGGGGGCCACAGATACGCAGTATTTT.

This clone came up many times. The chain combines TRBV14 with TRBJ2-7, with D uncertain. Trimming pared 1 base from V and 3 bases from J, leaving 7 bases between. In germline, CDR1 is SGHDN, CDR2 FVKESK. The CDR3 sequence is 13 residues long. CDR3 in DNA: TGTGCCAGCAGCCAAGGGTCGGGCTACGAGCAGTACTTC. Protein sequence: CASSQGSGYEQYF.

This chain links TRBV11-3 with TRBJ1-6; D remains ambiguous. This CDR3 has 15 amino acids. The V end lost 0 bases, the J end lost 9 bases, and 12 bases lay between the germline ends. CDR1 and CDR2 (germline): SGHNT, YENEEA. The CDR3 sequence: CASSLESGWGSPLHF. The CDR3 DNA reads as TGTGCCAGCAGCTTAGAAAGCGGTTGGGGTTCACCCCTCCACTTT.

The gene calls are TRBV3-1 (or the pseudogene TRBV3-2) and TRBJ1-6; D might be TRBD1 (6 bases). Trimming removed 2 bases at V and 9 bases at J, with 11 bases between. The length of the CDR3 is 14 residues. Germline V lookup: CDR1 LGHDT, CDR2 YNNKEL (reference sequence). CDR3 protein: CASSQLQGTSPLHF. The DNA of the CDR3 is TGTGCCAGCAGCCAACTACAGGGTACTTCACCCCTCCACTTT.

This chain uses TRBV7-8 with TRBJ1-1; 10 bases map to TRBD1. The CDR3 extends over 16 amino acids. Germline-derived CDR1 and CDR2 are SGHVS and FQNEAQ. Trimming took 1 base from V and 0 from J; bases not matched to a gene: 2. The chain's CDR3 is CASSLGTGGMNTEAFF. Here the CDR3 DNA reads TGTGCCAGCAGCTTAGGGACAGGGGGGATGAACACTGAAGCTTTCTTT.

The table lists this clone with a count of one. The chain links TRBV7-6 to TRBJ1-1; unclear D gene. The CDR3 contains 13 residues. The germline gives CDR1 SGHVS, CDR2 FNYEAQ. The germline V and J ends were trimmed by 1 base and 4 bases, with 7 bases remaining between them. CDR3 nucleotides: TGTGCCAGCAGCTTAGGAGGATCCACTGAAGCTTTCTTT. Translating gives CASSLGGSTEAFF.

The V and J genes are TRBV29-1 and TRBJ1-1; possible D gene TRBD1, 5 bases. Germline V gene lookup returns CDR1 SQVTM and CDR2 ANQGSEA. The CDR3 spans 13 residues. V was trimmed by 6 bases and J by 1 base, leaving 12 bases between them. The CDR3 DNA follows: TGCAGCGTCAGGGACTCGGGGAACACTGAAGCTTTCTTT. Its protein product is CSVRDSGNTEAFF.

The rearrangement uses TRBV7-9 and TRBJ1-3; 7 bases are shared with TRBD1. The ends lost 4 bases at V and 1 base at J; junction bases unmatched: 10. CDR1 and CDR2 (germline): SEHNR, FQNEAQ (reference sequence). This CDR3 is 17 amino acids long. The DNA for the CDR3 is TGTGCCAGCAGCTGGGCCGGGACAGAGTATTCTGGAAACACCATATATTTT. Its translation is CASSWAGTEYSGNTIYF.

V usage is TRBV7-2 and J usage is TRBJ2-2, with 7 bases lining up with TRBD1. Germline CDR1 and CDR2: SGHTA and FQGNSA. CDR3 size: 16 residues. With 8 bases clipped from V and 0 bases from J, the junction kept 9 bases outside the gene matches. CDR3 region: CASCKQGTANTGELFF. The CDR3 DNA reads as TGTGCCAGCTGTAAACAAGGGACAGCGAACACCGGGGAGCTGTTTTTT. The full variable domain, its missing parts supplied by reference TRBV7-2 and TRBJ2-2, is GAGVSQSPSNKVTEKGKDVELRCDPISGHTALYWYRQSLGQGLEFLIYFQGNSAPDKSGLPSDRFSAERTGGSVSTLTIQRTQQEDSAVYLCASCKQGTANTGELFFGEGSRLTVL.

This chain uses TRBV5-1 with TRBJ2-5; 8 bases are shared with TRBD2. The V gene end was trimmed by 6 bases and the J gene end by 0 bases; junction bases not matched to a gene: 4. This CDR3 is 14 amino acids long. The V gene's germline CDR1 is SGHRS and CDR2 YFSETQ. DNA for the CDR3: TGCGCCAGCACCCCACTAGCGGACCAAGAGACCCAGTACTTC. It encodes CASTPLADQETQYF.

The CDR3 loop is CASSPPRTGGSWELFF. The CDR3 DNA reads TGTGCCAGCTCACCACCTCGGACAGGGGGCAGCTGGGAGCTGTTTTTT. V gene TRBV18 combines with J gene TRBJ2-2, with 11 bases identical to TRBD1. The germline gives CDR1 KGHSH, CDR2 LQKENI. V lost 0 bases, J lost 9 bases, and 6 bases stayed unmatched. The CDR3 is made up of 16 amino acids.